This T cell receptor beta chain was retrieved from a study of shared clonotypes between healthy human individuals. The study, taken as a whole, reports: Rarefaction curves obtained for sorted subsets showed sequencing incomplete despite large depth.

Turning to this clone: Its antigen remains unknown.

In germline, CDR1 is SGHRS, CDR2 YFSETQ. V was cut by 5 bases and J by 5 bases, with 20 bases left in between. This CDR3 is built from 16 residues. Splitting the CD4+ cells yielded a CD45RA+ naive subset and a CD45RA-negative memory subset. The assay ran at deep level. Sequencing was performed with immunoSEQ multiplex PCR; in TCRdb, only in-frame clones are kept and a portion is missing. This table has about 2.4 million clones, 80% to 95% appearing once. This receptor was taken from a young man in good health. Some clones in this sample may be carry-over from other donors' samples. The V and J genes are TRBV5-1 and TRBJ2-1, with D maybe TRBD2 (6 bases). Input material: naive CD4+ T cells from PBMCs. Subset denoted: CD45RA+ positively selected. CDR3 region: CASRGTSSGYNNEQFF. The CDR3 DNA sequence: TGCGCCAGCAGAGGGACGAGTAGCGGCTACAACAATGAGCAGTTCTTC.